This section outlines one T cell receptor beta chain sequence together with its context. Its antigen is not known. Repertoires were generated with immunoSEQ multiplex PCR, while TCRdb's copy carries only in-frame clones and drops some. The sample lists more than 70,000 clones, around 80% occurring once. The germline V gene has CDR1 SGHVS and CDR2 FQNEAQ. The CDR3 is 16 amino acids. V trimming: 4 bases; J trimming: 7 bases; junction bases outside the gene matches: 9. The source of the sample is a study of graft-versus-host responses after intestinal transplantation. Across the whole study: The transplants performed in recipients were multivisceral, liver-intestinal, or isolated intestinal. Recipients across the board were started on anti-thymocyte globulin induction, then kept on tacrolimus and steroids for around three years. Broader study findings: In recipient marrow, GvH clones were found, and some appeared first in ileum or blood.

The sequence was obtained from a human donor who received an intestinal transplant. The sequences come from unstimulated CD4+ T cells sorted from spleen or lymph node cells, collected before intestinal transplant. The chain uses TRBV7-8 and TRBJ2-1, with 11 bases aligning to TRBD2. CDR3 nucleotides: TGTGCCAGCAGCTCTACCGGGACTAGCGGTGTGAATGAGCAGTTCTTC. Translated: CASSSTGTSGVNEQFF.